A single sample gave rise to the 25 T cell receptor beta chains below, sequenced in a study of T cells after yellow fever vaccination. TCRdb reprocessed the 5' RACE reads with MiXCR, giving one entry per CDR3 protein. The top ten clones hold about 0.61% of a sample with about 150,000 distinct CDR3 sequences, about 6.2% of them seen once. Sample: CD4+ T cells sorted from PBMCs, taken 10 days after the yellow fever booster vaccination. The receptor source for this set is a man aged 25-45 years who received the YFV17D yellow fever vaccine.

Details on this clonotype: This may be a read error: a much more frequent sequence differs by one nucleotide. The chain combines TRBV12-3 or TRBV12-4 with TRBJ1-2, with 8 bases matching TRBD1. This CDR3 is built from 13 residues. CDR3 region: CACSSTGGYGYTF. In DNA form, the CDR3 reads TGTGCCTGCAGTTCTACAGGGGGCTATGGCTACACCTTC.

In this sample, this clonotype turned up many times. The rearrangement uses TRBV9 and TRBJ2-3; no firm D call. Germline V gene data show CDR1 as SGDLS and CDR2 as YYNGEE. CDR3 length: 11 residues. The V and J ends lost 4 bases and 5 bases respectively, with 5 bases between them. The CDR3 DNA reads TGTGCCAGCAGCTCCAAAGATACGCAGTATTTT. This codes for CASSSKDTQYF.

This clonotype appeared many times. The gene calls are TRBV7-2 and TRBJ2-1; 7 positions agree with TRBD2. The junction had 10 bases not matched to a gene; V was cut back by 4 bases and J by 4 bases. This CDR3 is built from 16 residues. The germline V gene encodes CDR1 SGHTA and CDR2 FQGNSA. CDR3 in DNA: TGTGCCAGCAGCTCCCAACTCCAAGCGGGGTACAATGAGCAGTTCTTC. This translates into CASSSQLQAGYNEQFF. The whole variable domain, remainder taken from reference TRBV7-2 and TRBJ2-1, is GAGVSQSPSNKVTEKGKDVELRCDPISGHTALYWYRQSLGQGLEFLIYFQGNSAPDKSGLPSDRFSAERTGGSVSTLTIQRTQQEDSAVYLCASSSQLQAGYNEQFFGPGTRLTVL.

The sample holds many counts of this clonotype. The chain has TRBV12-3 or TRBV12-4 and TRBJ2-7; maybe TRBD2 (6 bases). This CDR3 has 13 residues. V was shortened by 11 bases and J by 4 bases, with 18 bases between the two germline ends. CDR3: CASSEGQSYEQYF. CDR3 nucleotides: TGTGCCTCTTCGGAGGGGCAGTCTTACGAGCAGTACTTC.

This clonotype was seen many times. This CDR3 is CASRRETYEQYF. The CDR3 nucleotides are TGTGCCAGCAGGAGGGAAACCTACGAGCAGTACTTC. The gene calls are TRBV12-3 or TRBV12-4 and TRBJ2-7; possible D gene TRBD2, 5 bases. The CDR3 covers 12 residues. The germline V and J ends were trimmed by 6 bases and 2 bases, with 8 bases remaining between them.

The sample holds many counts of this clonotype. V and J are TRBV11-2 and TRBJ2-6; D is unclear. The germline CDR1 and CDR2 sequences are SGHAT and FQNNGV. V was trimmed by 2 bases and J by 1 base, leaving 6 bases between them. This CDR3 has 15 residues. The CDR3 region is CASSLWGSGANVLTF. CDR3 sequence (DNA): TGTGCCAGCAGCTTATGGGGATCTGGGGCCAACGTCCTGACTTTC.

This clonotype was counted many times. The rearrangement links TRBV15 to TRBJ1-1; no clear D gene. The germline V gene has CDR1 LNHNV and CDR2 YYDKDF (reference sequence). Deletions cut 0 bases from V and 1 base from J, with 9 bases between. This CDR3 spans 15 amino acids. CDR3 region: CATSREQLTNTEAFF. The CDR3 DNA sequence: TGTGCCACCAGCAGAGAGCAACTCACGAACACTGAAGCTTTCTTT.

This clonotype was recorded many times. CDR3 sequence reads: CASSLDTGGPSYEQYF. The CDR3 DNA follows: TGCGCCAGCAGCTTGGATACGGGAGGGCCTTCTTACGAGCAGTACTTC. The genes are TRBV5-1 and TRBJ2-7; 8 nucleotides agree with TRBD2. Germline loops: CDR1 SGHRS, CDR2 YFSETQ. The CDR3 is 16 amino acids. Germline trimming cut 0 bases from V and 4 bases from J; bases unmatched to any gene: 9.

This clonotype occurred many times. The chain joins TRBV4-3 to TRBJ2-1, with 8 bases aligning to TRBD1. V lost 4 bases, J lost 3 bases, and 8 bases stayed unmatched. This CDR3 is built from 16 residues. Germline V gives CDR1 LGHNA, CDR2 YSLEER. The chain's CDR3 is CASSLRTGPGYNEQFF. The CDR3 DNA sequence: TGCGCCAGCAGCCTTCGGACAGGGCCGGGCTACAATGAGCAGTTCTTC.

This clonotype occurred many times. The chain combines TRBV12-5 with TRBJ2-1; 9 positions match TRBD2. The CDR3 spans 16 residues. Trimming at V came to 4 bases and at J to 7 bases, leaving 11 bases not matched to a gene. CDR1 is LGHNT and CDR2 is FRNRAP in the germline V gene. The CDR3 spells CASGWTVAGEGNEQFF. As DNA, the CDR3 is TGTGCTAGTGGTTGGACTGTAGCGGGAGAGGGGAATGAGCAGTTCTTC. The full variable domain, in which reference TRBV12-5 and TRBJ2-1 provide the parts outside the CDR3, is DARVTQTPRHKVTEMGQEVTMRCQPILGHNTVFWYRQTMMQGLELLAYFRNRAPLDDSGMPKDRFSAEMPDATLATLKIQPSEPRDSAVYFCASGWTVAGEGNEQFFGPGTRLTVL.

The chain recombines TRBV4-3 with TRBJ1-1; 8 bases match TRBD1. The CDR3 loop spans 15 amino acids. The germline gives CDR1 LGHNA, CDR2 YSLEER. Trimming removed 0 bases from V and 5 bases from J; junction bases left unmatched: 5. CDR3 in DNA: TGCGCCAGCAGCCAAGACATAGGACAGGGTACTGAAGCTTTCTTT. This translates into CASSQDIGQGTEAFF.

In this sample, this clonotype turned up a few times. The chain employs TRBV28 and TRBJ2-1, with D perhaps matching TRBD1 (5 bases). The germline V and J ends were trimmed by 5 bases and 3 bases, with 14 bases remaining between them. The length of the CDR3 is 15 residues. Germline-derived CDR1 and CDR2 are MDHEN and SYDVKM. The CDR3 is CASSLPQGNYNEQFF. CDR3 sequence (DNA): TGTGCCAGCAGTCTCCCCCAGGGTAACTACAATGAGCAGTTCTTC.

This clonotype showed up just a few times. The V and J genes are TRBV6-5 and TRBJ1-6, with D possibly matching TRBD1 (6 bases). Germline V CDR1 and CDR2: MNHEY, SVGAGI. The length of the CDR3 is 14 residues. Trimming stripped 8 bases from V and 10 bases from J, with 18 bases between. The CDR3: CASHSGVIGSPLHF. The CDR3 DNA sequence: TGTGCCAGCCACTCAGGGGTTATTGGCTCACCCCTCCACTTT.

CDR3 amino acids: CASSPMGLSQETQYF. For the CDR3, the DNA is TGTGCCAGCAGCCCTATGGGACTTAGCCAAGAGACCCAGTACTTC. This rearrangement joins TRBV5-5 to TRBJ2-5; perhaps TRBD2 as D (6 bases). Trimming pared 4 bases from V and 1 base from J, leaving 14 bases between. Germline CDR1 SGHKS, CDR2 YYEKEE (reference sequence). This CDR3 comprises 15 residues.

At least ten counts were recorded for this clonotype. The J gene is TRBJ2-1, the V gene TRBV5-1; 11 nucleotides align to TRBD2. This CDR3 region has 14 residues. Trimming removed 8 bases from V and 3 bases from J; junction bases left unmatched: 4. Germline values: CDR1 SGHRS, CDR2 YFSETQ. The CDR3 loop reads CASALAGDYNEQFF. CDR3 nucleotide sequence: TGCGCCAGTGCACTAGCGGGAGACTACAATGAGCAGTTCTTC. The full variable domain, completed using reference TRBV5-1 and TRBJ2-1, is KAGVTQTPRYLIKTRGQQVTLSCSPISGHRSVSWYQQTPGQGLQFLFEYFSETQRNKGNFPGRFSGRQFSNSRSEMNVSTLELGDSALYLCASALAGDYNEQFFGPGTRLTVL.

This clonotype has a count of ten or more. This rearrangement joins TRBV20-1 to TRBJ1-5, with a tentative D call TRBD1 (5 bases). Looked up from germline, CDR1 is DFQATT and CDR2 is SNEGSKA (reference sequence). V lost 0 bases, J lost 3 bases, and 9 bases lay in between. CDR3 length: 14 residues. The CDR3 DNA follows: TGCAGTGCTAGAGATTACAGGACCAATCAGCCCCAGCATTTT. Translated, it gives CSARDYRTNQPQHF.

This clonotype was picked up many times. V is TRBV28 and J is TRBJ2-7, with TRBD1 matching over 8 bases. CDR1 is MDHEN, CDR2 SYDVKM, per germline. V dropped 6 bases and J dropped 1; count of bases not matched to a gene: 8. The CDR3 length is 15 residues. The CDR3 DNA reads as TGTGCCAGCAGGACTGGACAGGGCGAATCCTACGAGCAGTACTTC. Protein product: CASRTGQGESYEQYF.

As regards this clonotype: Possible read error: a much larger clone is one base away. The chain is built from TRBV5-6 and TRBJ2-2; D is unresolved. This CDR3 is 15 amino acids long. Germline CDR1 and CDR2: SGHDT and YYEEEE. Trimming removed 3 bases from V and 6 bases from J, with 15 bases in between. CDR3 bases: TGTGCCAGCAGCTCGCAGTGGGCTGCGGCCGGGGAGCTGTTTTTT. Its translation: CASSSQWAAAGELFF.

This clonotype was recorded many times. The chain carries TRBV20-1 and TRBJ1-6, with 7 bases identical to TRBD1. CDR3 length: 14 residues. V dropped 1 base and J dropped 7; count of bases not matched to a gene: 4. Germline CDR1 reads DFQATT; CDR2 reads SNEGSKA (reference sequence). The chain's CDR3 is CSARAGTANSPLHF. The CDR3 DNA reads TGCAGTGCTAGAGCCGGGACAGCCAATTCACCCCTCCACTTT.

The chain combines TRBV7-2 with TRBJ2-7, with D uncertain. V lost 3 bases and J lost 0, with 21 bases in between. This CDR3 spans 18 amino acids. The germline gives CDR1 SGHTA, CDR2 FQGNSA. CDR3 amino acids: CASSLAAQVLTSSYEQYF. The DNA of the CDR3 is TGTGCCAGCAGCTTGGCGGCGCAGGTGTTAACAAGCTCCTACGAGCAGTACTTC.

This clonotype came up many times. The genes are TRBV29-1 and TRBJ2-5, with unresolved D. Trimming left V 2 bases short and J 5 bases short, with 12 bases between. CDR1 is SQVTM and CDR2 is ANQGSEA in the germline V gene. The CDR3 runs 13 residues. The chain's CDR3 is CSVERARMETQYF. In nucleotides, the CDR3 is TGCAGCGTTGAACGGGCCAGGATGGAGACCCAGTACTTC.

This clonotype was picked up many times. The chain has TRBV5-5 and TRBJ2-1, with a weak D call TRBD2 (6 bases). V lost 3 bases to trimming and J lost 0 bases, with 16 bases between them. The CDR3 covers 17 residues. CDR1 SGHKS and CDR2 YYEKEE come from the germline V gene (reference sequence). As DNA, the CDR3 is TGTGCCAGCAGCTCCCCTAGCGCCCGCTTCTCCTACAATGAGCAGTTCTTC. Translated, it gives CASSSPSARFSYNEQFF.

This clonotype was observed many times. The chain carries TRBV5-1 and TRBJ2-1; 9 bases fit TRBD1. The V segment lost 4 bases and the J segment 8 bases; nucleotides outside the gene matches: 10. The length of the CDR3 is 15 residues. The V gene's germline CDR1 is SGHRS and CDR2 YFSETQ. The DNA of the CDR3 is TGCGCCAGCAGCCCGGCGAGACAGGGGGGGGATGAGCAGTTCTTC. Its protein product is CASSPARQGGDEQFF.

In this sample, this clonotype turned up many times. J is TRBJ2-3 and V is TRBV2; 7 bases fit TRBD2. Germline CDR1 and CDR2: SNHLY and FYNNEI. The CDR3 spans 15 residues. V lost 6 bases to trimming and J lost 0 bases; unmatched junction nucleotides: 6. The CDR3 region is CASRSGAVSTDTQYF. The CDR3 DNA reads as TGTGCCAGCAGGAGCGGGGCGGTGAGCACAGATACGCAGTATTTT.

This clonotype was seen ten or more times. V is TRBV6-5 and J is TRBJ2-1; D might be TRBD2 (6 bases). The CDR3 is 14 residues long. The ends were cut back, 2 bases at V and 9 bases at J, with 14 bases in the middle. CDR1 and CDR2 from the germline V gene are MNHEY and SVGAGI. The CDR3 DNA reads TGTGCCAGCAGTTACCTTCGCGGGAAAGGTGAGCAGTTCTTC. Translated, it gives CASSYLRGKGEQFF.